Here is one T cell receptor beta chain with its context. Its antigen is as yet unknown. Clones were read by immunoSEQ multiplex PCR, and TCRdb kept only the in-frame ones, dropping some. The data hold 80,000 to 85,000 clones, with approximately 90% observed a single time. The record originates from a study of T cell responses to AZD1222 COVID-19 vaccine. Study results and caveats: It should be noted that donors were predominantly white British and more often female, and clonal diversity was possibly underestimated. Spike-wide coverage was observed for vaccine-associated CD4 TCRs, with dominant responses at 160-218 and 743-854.

This CDR3 spans 13 amino acids. Germline CDR1 reads SNHLY; CDR2 reads FYNNEI. The V gene end was trimmed by 8 bases and the J gene end by 5 bases; junction bases not matched to a gene: 8. The chain recombines TRBV2 with TRBJ1-1, with 7 positions matching TRBD1. The source is an adult who received the AZD1222 COVID-19 vaccine. The source material was peripheral blood, sampled 28 days after the second AZD1222 dose. The CDR3 protein is CASLGQGETEAFF. For the CDR3, the DNA is TGTGCCAGCTTAGGGCAGGGGGAAACTGAAGCTTTCTTT.